The 27 T cell receptor beta chains in this list originate from one sample, sequenced in a study of blood T cells in healthy people across ages. Next came a second PCR, run for 7 to 11 cycles, which used a sample-barcoded 5' primer along with a J-beta primer mix. TCRdb redid the calling of the 5' RACE reads with MiXCR, one entry per CDR3 protein. The sample includes roughly 1,500,000 distinct CDR3 sequences, roughly 40% of them seen just once. The sample comprised blood. All receptors come from a woman in her late teens or twenties in good health.

The gene calls are TRBV12-3 or TRBV12-4 and TRBJ2-5; 10 positions match TRBD2. The J call could be wrong; TRBJ2-7 is a better fit for the DNA end. CDR3 length equals 16 residues. The CDR3 loop is CASSPGWGSGRFEQYF. Written as DNA, the CDR3 is TGTGCCAGCAGTCCCGGGTGGGGTAGCGGGAGGTTCGAGCAGTACTTC.

The gene calls are TRBV7-2 and TRBJ2-2; unclear D gene. CDR1 and CDR2 (germline): SGHTA, FQGNSA. V lost 4 bases, J lost 4 bases, and 7 bases lay in between. The CDR3 sequence is 13 residues long. The CDR3 DNA is TGTGCCAGCAGCTCAGGCCCCACCGGGGAGCTGTTTTTT. Its translation is CASSSGPTGELFF.

This rearrangement joins TRBV5-1 to TRBJ1-4, with 7 nucleotides matching TRBD1. Germline CDR1 reads SGHRS; CDR2 reads YFSETQ. After removal of 8 bases from V and 4 bases from J, the junction contained 11 bases not matched to a gene. The CDR3 totals 15 residues. The CDR3 loop is CASRDVGDSNEKLFF. CDR3 sequence (DNA): TGCGCCAGTAGGGACGTGGGGGACAGTAATGAAAAACTGTTTTTT.

The chain combines TRBV5-1 with TRBJ2-7; 11 bases match TRBD1. Trimming cost V 5 bases and J 0 bases; bases outside gene matches: 7. Germline loops: CDR1 SGHRS, CDR2 YFSETQ. This CDR3 region has 16 residues. CDR3 in amino acids: CASRQIGTGGSYEQYF. The DNA for the CDR3 is TGCGCCAGCAGACAGATCGGGACAGGGGGCTCCTACGAGCAGTACTTC.

The chain is built from TRBV3-1 and TRBJ2-3; D might be TRBD2 (7 bases). Germline lookup yields CDR1 LGHDT and CDR2 YNNKEL (reference sequence). CDR3 size: 15 residues. V lost 3 bases to trimming and J lost 1 base, with 11 bases between them. DNA for the CDR3: TGTGCCAGCAGCCAGCGGGGGCATGGCACAGATACGCAGTATTTT. Protein product: CASSQRGHGTDTQYF.

This clonotype showed up just a few times. One end of the junction does not line up with germline, which may come from a read error. The chain carries TRBV20-1 and TRBJ2-5, with D perhaps TRBD2 (5 bases). This CDR3 has 15 residues. Germline V gives CDR1 DFQATT, CDR2 SNEGSKA (reference sequence). CDR3 protein: CSTRAQKAMGETQYF. The DNA for the CDR3 is TGCAGTACTAGAGCTCAGAAGGCGATGGGAGAGACCCAGTACTTC.

The CDR3, as DNA: TGCGCCAGCAGCCACCGGGACACGTACTCCTATGGCTACACCTTC. Translated, it gives CASSHRDTYSYGYTF. The chain carries TRBV4-1 and TRBJ1-2; TRBD1 might be the D (6 bases). V was pared by 3 bases and J by 4 bases, with 15 bases between. The CDR3 has 15 amino acids. CDR1 MGHRA and CDR2 YSYEKL come from the germline V gene.

The CDR3 spells CSARRLEPNTGELFF. CDR3 nucleotide sequence: TGCAGCGCTCGTAGGCTGGAGCCCAACACCGGGGAGCTGTTTTTT. The V gene is TRBV29-1, the J gene TRBJ2-2; D not certain. Trimming pared 7 bases from V and 2 bases from J, leaving 17 bases between. The germline V gene has CDR1 SQVTM and CDR2 ANQGSEA. The CDR3 consists of 15 residues.

The sample holds a few counts of this clonotype. The chain employs TRBV4-2 and TRBJ2-5; D ambiguous. The CDR3 consists of 13 residues. The germline CDR1 and CDR2 sequences are LGHNA and YNFKEQ. Trimming removed 0 bases at V and 4 bases at J, with 6 bases between. CDR3: CASSQDVTETQYF. DNA for the CDR3: TGTGCCAGCAGCCAAGATGTCACAGAGACCCAGTACTTC.

This sequence joins TRBV14 and TRBJ2-3; no clear D. This CDR3 has 18 residues. In germline, CDR1 is SGHDN, CDR2 FVKESK. V lost 3 bases and J lost 6, with 25 bases in between. The CDR3 bases are TGTGCCAGCAGCCAGACGTGGGCTGCGACAACCTCGAGGGATACGCAGTATTTT. Translated: CASSQTWAATTSRDTQYF.

This chain uses TRBV21-1 with TRBJ2-1; TRBD1, as called in the table, went unchecked against the DNA. TRBV21-1 is classified as a pseudogene. This CDR3 has 16 amino acids. The CDR3 loop is CASSAPRRAGGGGQFF. For the CDR3, the DNA is TGTGCCAGCAGCGCCCCTAGAAGGGCAGGGGGGGGAGGCCAGTTCTTC.

V is TRBV11-3 and J is TRBJ2-7; D possibly corresponds to TRBD1 (6 bases). This CDR3 is built from 14 residues. The V end was cut by 4 bases, the J end by 4 bases, with 14 bases between. Germline lookup yields CDR1 SGHNT and CDR2 YENEEA. CDR3 residues: CASSSRQEVYEQYF. CDR3 nucleotide sequence: TGTGCCAGCAGCTCTCGACAGGAGGTATACGAGCAGTACTTC.

This clonotype came up a few times. J is TRBJ2-1 and V is TRBV10-3, with D perhaps given as TRBD1 or TRBD2 (5 bases each). Germline values: CDR1 ENHRY, CDR2 SYGVKD. The CDR3 is 14 amino acids. V was clipped by 0 bases and J by 6 bases, with 9 bases between them. The chain's CDR3 is CAISESRDANEQFF. In DNA, the CDR3 is TGTGCCATCAGTGAGTCTAGGGACGCCAATGAGCAGTTCTTC.

Regarding this clonotype: One base away lies a much larger clone, so this may be a sequencing read error. The rearrangement uses TRBV7-9 and TRBJ2-5; D might be TRBD2 (6 bases). The CDR3 runs to 15 residues. V lost 7 bases and J 2 bases, leaving 17 bases between the germline ends. The germline V gene has CDR1 SEHNR and CDR2 FQNEAQ (reference sequence). DNA for the CDR3: TGTGCCAGCAAGAACCAAGTTGGGAGGCAAGAGACCCAGTACTTC. This sequence encodes CASKNQVGRQETQYF.

The chain employs TRBV20-1 and TRBJ1-2, with TRBD1 identical over 7 bases. Germline CDR1 and CDR2: DFQATT and SNEGSKA (reference sequence). V gave up 5 bases and J gave up 8 bases; unmatched junction bases: 8. The CDR3 has 12 amino acids. CDR3 loop: CSAPDRVEGYTF. CDR3 coding DNA: TGCAGTGCTCCTGACAGGGTTGAAGGCTACACCTTC.

V gene TRBV4-1 combines with J gene TRBJ1-2; D is undetermined. Germline-derived CDR1 and CDR2 are MGHRA and YSYEKL. V lost 0 bases to trimming and J lost 8 bases, with 13 bases between them. The CDR3 extends over 14 amino acids. The CDR3 loop is CASSQEGMREGYTF. As DNA, the CDR3 is TGCGCCAGCAGCCAAGAAGGAATGAGGGAAGGCTACACCTTC.

This clonotype was observed a handful of times. The rearrangement uses TRBV6-5 and TRBJ1-1; TRBD1 aligns across 7 bases. Trimming took 7 bases from V and 1 from J; bases not matched to a gene: 6. Germline V gene sequence: CDR1 MNHEY, CDR2 SVGAGI. The CDR3 is made up of 14 amino acids. The CDR3 sequence is CASKRTGGNTEAFF. For the CDR3, the DNA is TGTGCCAGCAAACGGACAGGAGGGAACACTGAAGCTTTCTTT.

The table lists this clonotype with many counts. This rearrangement joins TRBV6-5 to TRBJ2-7; D call uncertain. Germline CDR1 reads MNHEY; CDR2 reads SVGAGI. The V and J ends lost 1 base and 1 base respectively, with 8 bases between them. The CDR3 is 14 residues long. This CDR3 is CASSYFGISYEQYF. CDR3 DNA: TGTGCCAGCAGTTACTTCGGAATTTCCTACGAGCAGTACTTC.

The chain combines TRBV12-3 or TRBV12-4 with TRBJ2-2, with D perhaps TRBD1 (5 bases). The CDR3 is 14 amino acids. Deletions cut 3 bases from V and 6 bases from J, with 11 bases between. The DNA of the CDR3 is TGTGCCAGCAGTTTTAGTGCAGGGCCCGGGGAGCTGTTTTTT. It is translated as CASSFSAGPGELFF.

This clonotype was observed a few times. The chain is built from TRBV6-5 and TRBJ2-4; 13 nucleotides align to TRBD2. The end of the DNA aligns better with TRBJ2-5, so the J call may be wrong. Germline values: CDR1 MNHEY, CDR2 SVGAGI. This CDR3 has 16 residues. In nucleotides, the CDR3 is TGTGCCAGCAGCTTACCCGGGACTAGCGGGGTGGAGACCCAGTACTTC. It is translated as CASSLPGTSGVETQYF.

The V gene is TRBV12-3 or TRBV12-4, the J gene TRBJ1-2; D call uncertain. This CDR3 contains 12 residues. V was cut by 6 bases and J by 13 bases, with 18 bases left in between. In nucleotides, the CDR3 is TGTGCCAGCAGCCGTCCGCCCGGTGCCTGCACCTTC. As protein: CASSRPPGACTF.

The J gene is TRBJ2-1, the V gene TRBV2, with D unresolved. This CDR3 comprises 10 residues. Per the germline V gene, CDR1 is SNHLY and CDR2 is FYNNEI. V shed 7 bases and J shed 10 bases, with 8 bases lying between them. CDR3 residues: CASMGMEQFF. In DNA, the CDR3 is TGTGCCAGCATGGGGATGGAGCAGTTCTTC.

This clonotype turned up a few times. The chain couples TRBV6-2 or TRBV6-3 to TRBJ2-1; no clear D gene. Germline V gives CDR1 MNHEY, CDR2 SVGEGT. V lost 2 bases and J lost 2, with 10 bases in between. The CDR3 is 15 residues long. CDR3 in amino acids: CASSYTDGPYNEQFF. The CDR3 nucleotides are TGTGCCAGCAGTTACACGGACGGTCCCTACAATGAGCAGTTCTTC.

The chain carries TRBV12-3 or TRBV12-4 and TRBJ1-1, with a tentative D call TRBD1 (6 bases). This CDR3 spans 15 amino acids. V lost 3 bases and J 0 bases, leaving 11 bases between the germline ends. DNA for the CDR3: TGTGCCAGCAGTTTTGGGGGGGCAATGAACACTGAAGCTTTCTTT. This translates into CASSFGGAMNTEAFF.

The V gene is TRBV5-1, the J gene TRBJ2-1; 9 bases align to TRBD1. Per the germline V gene, CDR1 is SGHRS and CDR2 is YFSETQ. Unmatched junction bases numbered 3, after V lost 0 bases and J lost 2 bases. The CDR3 extends over 16 amino acids. CDR3 bases: TGCGCCAGCAGCTTGGGGGGACAGGGAACCTACAATGAGCAGTTCTTC. Translation: CASSLGGQGTYNEQFF.

This clonotype appeared once. This chain joins TRBV12-3 or TRBV12-4 and TRBJ2-7, with TRBD2 as a possible D gene (6 bases). With 8 bases removed from V and 4 bases from J, the gap between germline ends came to 21 bases. This CDR3 region has 15 residues. The CDR3 spells CASSREASERYEQYF. The CDR3 DNA reads as TGTGCCAGCTCCCGCGAGGCTAGCGAGAGATACGAGCAGTACTTC.

The V and J genes are TRBV6-4 and TRBJ1-2, with D possibly matching TRBD1 (5 bases). The length of the CDR3 is 15 residues. Trimming pared 11 bases from V and 4 bases from J, leaving 23 bases between. Germline CDR1 and CDR2: MRHNA and SNTAGT. The CDR3 DNA is TGTGCCGCCATCTCCGGGGGGGGGAAATCCTATGGCTACACCTTC. Translating it yields CAAISGGGKSYGYTF.